This TCR beta chain originates from a study of cytomegalovirus exposure and HLA in healthy donors (dated 2017 in TCRdb). Looking at the study overall: In an earlier analysis of about 560 of the donors, less than 350 Gb of sequence data and approximately 100 million unique TCR beta sequences from about 179 million T cells were reported. An early release that covered 500 to 800 HLA-typed donors contained approximately 290 gigabases of sequencing data and roughly 84 million unique TCR sequences. Of the roughly 400 genotyped donors, 70% to 90% were placed in the genetic ancestry cluster associated with self-reported Caucasian donors. The aim of the study was to test whether cataloging public T cell receptors could identify signatures of past pathogen exposure. The study used immunosequencing to profile the T cell repertoires of under 700 subjects and linked those repertoires to cytomegalovirus serostatus. Along with the approximately 650-subject first cohort, a separate validation cohort of 120 different subjects was used. High-throughput TCR immunosequencing, statistical association of individual TCRs with disease status, and machine learning were combined to predict cytomegalovirus infection status. In a later analysis, previously published TCR beta repertoires from 600 to 850 donors were re-analyzed and high-resolution HLA genotyping was added so that TCR occurrence patterns could be studied. Rather than drawing on any new phenotypic data, the later analysis identified candidate immune exposures from TCR beta sequences and the way those sequences occurred across donors. To decide whether each TCR beta V gene segment behaved as functional or pseudogenic, an earlier analysis of some 600 of the donors relied on high-throughput TCR beta sequencing. Donor age, sex, ethnicity and CMV serostatus were compiled alongside the repertoire data. Genome-wide SNP genotypes for about 55% of the 666 donors were used in a later genetic analysis, which treated that subset as a discovery cohort. All discovery cohort repertoires had been generated on a single sequencing platform. Both class I and class II loci were covered by HLA typing, at four-digit resolution. Typing coverage differed by locus: A, B, C, DRB1 and DQB1 were typed in about 629-630 donors, DQA1 in roughly 500, DPA1 in 600 to 610, and DPB1 in 450 to 480. About five DR-DQ haplotypes were treated as single units for association and clustering because of strong linkage in the cohort. On average, roughly 250,000 unique TCR beta nucleotide sequences were sequenced per donor among some 420 genotyped donors of the cohort, with roughly 18% of those sequences being non-productive.

The method behind the library was the immunoSEQ multiplex PCR assay. A mixture of 60 forward primers for TCR Vbeta segments and 13 reverse primers for TCR Jbeta segments was used in the multiplex PCR. Amplification of the CDR3 region of rearranged TCR beta genes was performed with a multiplex PCR assay on genomic DNA. The Illumina HiSeq System was used to sequence the amplified TCR beta libraries as 87-base-pair reads. The authors processed their data as follows. Across the roughly 640 repertoires, a later analysis counted tens of millions of unique TCR beta chains, approximately 10 million of which were shared by at least two donors. To remove PCR and sequencing errors, raw reads were error-corrected and collapsed into unique sequences using a nearest-neighbor algorithm that merged closely related sequences. V, D and J gene segments were assigned by aligning CDR3 sequences to IMGT reference sequences. For a sequence to be retained, at least a six-nucleotide match to both a V gene segment and a J gene segment was required. A rearrangement counted as productive if the CDR3 had no stop codons and remained in frame with V and J, and every other rearrangement counted as non-productive. Following IMGT convention, CDR3 was defined as the stretch from the second conserved V-encoded cysteine to the conserved J-encoded phenylalanine. The earlier analysis of about 640 of the donors excluded any sequence lacking an unambiguous match to a single V gene segment. An earlier analysis of 500 to 600 of the donors classified V segments as functional when productive rearrangements were above 56.7% and as segregating when the standard deviation between donors was above 5%. To diagnose cytomegalovirus status from the catalog of TCR beta chain sequences, a statistical classification framework was built. A later analysis assigned V and J genes by comparing TCR nucleotide sequences with IMGT/GENE-DB human TR gene sequences. Using the TCRdist pipeline, a later analysis assigned CDR3 sequences along with most-parsimonious VDJ recombination scenarios. In a later analysis, every TCR beta chain was defined by the combination of its CDR3 amino acid sequence and its V-gene family, and reads without a unique V-gene family were dropped. A later analysis removed several hundred highly shared, low-generation-probability nucleotide sequences to deal with suspected cross-contamination and a sequencing artifact. In a later analysis, a clonal expansion index for each public chain was calculated from normalized within-repertoire ranks of inferred template counts. Generation probabilities in a later analysis came from a VDJ recombination model fitted to out-of-frame rearrangements, and those results were checked against IGoR. In a later analysis, hypergeometric tests were used to score TCR-TCR, TCR-HLA and TCR-CMV co-occurrence, with a repertoire-size bias correction applied to TCR pairs. In a later analysis, false discovery rates were estimated by permuting HLA or CMV assignments 20 times. In a later analysis, co-occurring TCRs were grouped with DBSCAN, and TCRdist sequence similarity was added when clustering was performed within HLA-allele-positive subsets. Repertoires with fewer than 30,000 or more than 120,000 public chains were left out of co-occurrence clustering, as were about five repertoires with anomalous nucleotide sharing. TCRdb retrieved this table from immuneACCESS and kept in-frame rearrangements only. Not all clones are present; in checked studies, unresolved V genes account for under half, and no reason is known for the remainder. V and J calls and clone size follow that table, whereas D and trimming were derived from the DNA. This sample comprises about 120,000 clones, approximately 80% of them detected only once. The ten largest clones take up about 5.8% of the sample.

This clone has a single count. No cognate antigen has been identified for it. No much larger clone exists at a distance of one base, and base qualities are not known. The cysteine opens and the phenylalanine closes a CDR3 of 14 amino acids. Only the CDR3 region is kept as DNA, spanning 42 bases read in frame from base 1. V lost 0 bases and J lost 9 bases, and the count of bases not matched to a germline gene is 6. Via the germline V gene, CDR1 is SGDLS and CDR2 YYNGEE. In total, 630 or so healthy bone marrow donors made up the cohort. At the time of sampling, every cohort member was nominally healthy, though immune exposures that went unrecorded were likely present. The donor tested CMV seropositive, placing the donor among the 250 to 350 seropositive members of the cohort. A peripheral blood sample was collected from each donor, and TCR beta sequencing was performed on peripheral blood mononuclear cells. Genomic DNA was extracted from the blood cell samples with the Qiagen DNeasy Blood Extraction Kit.

Beyond this particular receptor, the publication reports: In an earlier analysis of approximately 590 of the donors, most TCR beta V segments appeared in productive rearrangements about 90% or about 30% of the time, broadly matching IMGT annotations. In a later genetic analysis, fewer N-insertions in productive TCRs were reported among donors in an Asian-associated ancestry cluster than the roughly 640-donor mean. A few of the identified cytomegalovirus-associated TCR beta chains were confirmed in vitro to be specific for cytomegalovirus antigens. V-gene and J-gene trimming of TCR beta chains was associated with a missense DCLRE1C variant in a later genetic analysis, and the association was replicated in an independent cohort. The authors suggested that the approach could potentially be generalized to other disease states and immunological phenotypes. A total of roughly 160 TCR beta chains were listed by the study as associated with cytomegalovirus. HLA typing was unavailable for some donors at each locus, so association tests used only the typed subset. Immune exposure information for the cohort was limited to CMV serostatus. In a later analysis, HLA-associated TCR beta chains were found to be more clonally expanded and to have lower generation probabilities than equally common non-associated chains. Roughly uniform sequencing depth across donors was assumed in presence/absence analyses, although this assumption may not hold. A further reported finding was that TCR beta sequences accurately predicted the HLA-A and HLA-B alleles for most subjects in the first cohort. The earlier analysis of a few hundred of the donors excluded fewer than 20 rarely observed V segments, including chromosome 9 orphons, because counts were too low. According to a later analysis, parvovirus B19, influenza, CMV and Epstein-Barr virus appeared linked to several top co-occurrence clusters. In this cohort, only TCR beta chains were sequenced, and detectable features were limited by the absence of alpha or paired-chain data. The classifier was reported to diagnose cytomegalovirus status with high specificity and sensitivity in both the original cohort and the validation cohort. A later analysis found that TCR association rates varied across HLA loci, with DRB1 alleles showing the most associated TCRs and HLA-C alleles the fewest. The sequencing pipeline was judged likely to have produced a cluster of highly shared sequence variants as a technical artifact. Linkage disequilibrium might explain the correlated functional status among segregating V segments, but an unknown experimental factor could not be ruled out. Some IMGT-functional V segments, including TRBV6-2 and TRBV6-3, could not be told apart with the 87-base-pair reads, so those segments were excluded. Assigning TCR associations to individual alleles was difficult when HLA alleles, especially DR and DQ, strongly co-occurred. A later analysis associated 17,000 or so TCR beta sequences with specific HLA alleles at a false discovery rate of 0.05. In a later analysis, most CMV-associated TCR beta chains were found to appear HLA-restricted, with HLA associations seemingly driven largely by CMV exposure. Most TCR sequences were seen in very few donors, while some public TCRs were found in many individuals.

This sequence was found in a man aged 18 to 29 in good health and CMV-seropositive. The chain was built from TRBV9 and TRBJ2-3; 8 junctional bases match TRBD2. Sequences were obtained from PBMCs. The CDR3 protein: CASSVGTSSATQYF. The nucleotide sequence is TGTGCCAGCAGCGTAGGGACTAGCTCGGCCACGCAGTATTTT.